These T cell receptor beta chains were read from a single sample in a study of tissue T cells after allogeneic stem cell transplantation. Sequenced by immunoSEQ multiplex PCR; TCRdb stores in-frame clones only, minus some. The sample lists roughly 25,000 clones; 91% were seen once. Sequenced material: blood, taken before transplantation. The receptors stem from a male donor older than 55 who later had graft-versus-host disease after an allogeneic stem cell transplant. The CDR3 runs from the conserved cysteine through the conserved F or W. Fields, in order: clone size, V gene, CDR3 length, J gene, D gene, CDR3 DNA, CDR3 protein. The D gene is left open where the match is weak. A clone size is listed for some rows: how often the clone was seen (once, few, many), or a class if it is expanded.

clone_size: few; v_call: TRBV20-1; cdr3_length: 11; j_call: TRBJ1-2; d_call: .; cdr3_nt: TGCAGTGCCCCGGACAGCTATGGCTACACCTTC; cdr3_aa: CSAPDSYGYTF
clone_size: .; v_call: TRBV9; cdr3_length: 17; j_call: TRBJ1-4; d_call: .; cdr3_nt: TGTGCCAGCAGCGCCTCGGGGCAGGGACCGACGGGTGAAAAACTGTTTTTT; cdr3_aa: CASSASGQGPTGEKLFF
clone_size: once; v_call: TRBV3-1/TRBV3-2; cdr3_length: 15; j_call: TRBJ2-3; d_call: .; cdr3_nt: TGTGCCAGCAGCCAGCTGATCAGGACCACAGATACGCAGTATTTT; cdr3_aa: CASSQLIRTTDTQYF
clone_size: .; v_call: TRBV5-1; cdr3_length: 14; j_call: TRBJ2-3; d_call: .; cdr3_nt: TGCGCCAGCAGCTTGGCACTTAGCACAGATACGCAGTATTTT; cdr3_aa: CASSLALSTDTQYF
clone_size: .; v_call: TRBV6-1; cdr3_length: 16; j_call: TRBJ2-7; d_call: TRBD1; cdr3_nt: TGTGCCAGCAGTGAGGGACAGACGACCCAATCCTACGAGCAGTACTTC; cdr3_aa: CASSEGQTTQSYEQYF
clone_size: once; v_call: TRBV7-7; cdr3_length: 13; j_call: TRBJ1-1; d_call: .; cdr3_nt: TGTGCCAGCAGCTTAGAACGGCAGACTGAAGCTTTCTTT; cdr3_aa: CASSLERQTEAFF
clone_size: .; v_call: TRBV10-1; cdr3_length: 11; j_call: TRBJ2-1; d_call: .; cdr3_nt: TGCGCCAGCTCGAGGGACAATGAGCAGTTCTTC; cdr3_aa: CASSRDNEQFF
clone_size: .; v_call: TRBV28; cdr3_length: 17; j_call: TRBJ2-1; d_call: TRBD2; cdr3_nt: TGTGCCAGCAGTGCCTTTTACGGGAGGCCTCTCGGGGGTGAGCAGTTCTTC; cdr3_aa: CASSAFYGRPLGGEQFF
clone_size: few; v_call: TRBV10-1; cdr3_length: 16; j_call: TRBJ1-1; d_call: .; cdr3_nt: TGCGCCAGCAGCAAAGCCGGGGCTTCAATAGGCACTGAAGCTTTCTTT; cdr3_aa: CASSKAGASIGTEAFF
clone_size: .; v_call: TRBV10-1; cdr3_length: 15; j_call: TRBJ2-3; d_call: .; cdr3_nt: TGCGCCAGCAGCTTTTCGGGAACCCGCACAGATACGCAGTATTTT; cdr3_aa: CASSFSGTRTDTQYF
clone_size: once; v_call: TRBV6-5; cdr3_length: 16; j_call: TRBJ1-1; d_call: .; cdr3_nt: TGTGCCAGCAGTTTGGAGGGCGTGAAATTCGGTTCTGAAGCTTTCTTT; cdr3_aa: CASSLEGVKFGSEAFF
clone_size: .; v_call: TRBV6-5; cdr3_length: 15; j_call: TRBJ2-3; d_call: .; cdr3_nt: TGTGCCAGCAGTCCCGGTAGAGGGGAAACAGATACGCAGTATTTT; cdr3_aa: CASSPGRGETDTQYF
clone_size: .; v_call: TRBV3-1/TRBV3-2; cdr3_length: 11; j_call: TRBJ2-3; d_call: .; cdr3_nt: TGTGCCAGCAGCCAACCCCCCACGCAGTATTTT; cdr3_aa: CASSQPPTQYF
clone_size: once; v_call: TRBV11-2; cdr3_length: 15; j_call: TRBJ1-1; d_call: TRBD1; cdr3_nt: TGTGCCAGCACCGCACCGGGACAGGAAAATTATGAAGCTTTCTTT; cdr3_aa: CASTAPGQENYEAFF
clone_size: .; v_call: TRBV5-1; cdr3_length: 13; j_call: TRBJ2-7; d_call: .; cdr3_nt: TGCGCCAGCAGCTTTACTAGGGACTACGAGCAGTACTTC; cdr3_aa: CASSFTRDYEQYF